These 13 T cell receptor beta chains originate from one sample sequenced in a study of cytomegalovirus exposure and HLA in healthy donors. The PCR made use of 60 Vbeta and 13 Jbeta primers. Method: immunoSEQ multiplex PCR; TCRdb's copy keeps in-frame clones and lacks some. This sample carries 200,000 to 300,000 clones, around four fifths of them seen once, and the ten largest clones take roughly 2%. Sequencing used PBMCs. These TCRs come from a woman aged 40-49 years in good health and CMV-seropositive.

The rearrangement joins TRBV30 to TRBJ1-4; a possible D gene is TRBD1 (6 bases). Germline V gives CDR1 GTSNPN, CDR2 SVGIG (reference sequence). The CDR3 runs 14 residues. V was shortened by 5 bases and J by 0 bases, with 10 bases between the two germline ends. The CDR3 protein is CAWARTATNEKLFF. The DNA for the CDR3 is TGTGCCTGGGCCCGGACAGCAACTAATGAAAAACTGTTTTTT.

The chain combines TRBV19 with TRBJ2-7; 10 positions match TRBD2. This CDR3 contains 15 residues. V lost 5 bases, J lost 5 bases, and 9 bases stayed unmatched. The germline V gene has CDR1 LNHDA and CDR2 SQIVND (reference sequence). In DNA, the CDR3 is TGTGCCAGTAGTCCACCGGGACTAGCGCTCAACGAGCAGTACTTC. Protein sequence: CASSPPGLALNEQYF.

The rearrangement joins TRBV27 to TRBJ1-1, with 8 bases identical to TRBD1. The germline gives CDR1 MNHEY, CDR2 SMNVEV (reference sequence). This CDR3 is built from 15 residues. V shed 5 bases and J 1 base; nucleotides not matched to a gene: 6. CDR3 in DNA: TGTGCCAGCAGTCGTTCCGGGACAGGGAACACTGAAGCTTTCTTT. This translates into CASSRSGTGNTEAFF.

The gene calls are TRBV11-2 and TRBJ2-2, with D possibly matching TRBD2 (6 bases). Germline V lookup: CDR1 SGHAT, CDR2 FQNNGV. The CDR3 is 17 amino acids. V was shortened by 4 bases and J by 1 base, with 16 bases between the two germline ends. The CDR3 sequence: CASSWRKGGLNTGELFF. The DNA of the CDR3 is TGTGCCAGCAGCTGGCGAAAGGGAGGATTGAACACCGGGGAGCTGTTTTTT.

The chain couples TRBV21-1 to TRBJ2-2; TRBD2 is taken as the D call from the table, unchecked against the DNA. TRBV21-1 is flagged as a pseudogene. The CDR3 contains 15 residues. CDR3 amino acids: CASSKAARGTGELFF. For the CDR3, the DNA is TGTGCCAGCAGCAAAGCTGCTAGAGGCACCGGGGAGCTGTTTTTT.

This chain's CDR3 is CASSQDWTGGTRELFF. For the CDR3, the DNA is TGCGCCAGCAGCCAAGACTGGACAGGGGGTACGCGGGAGCTGTTTTTT. V is TRBV4-3 and J is TRBJ2-2, with 10 nucleotides matching TRBD1. The CDR3 sequence is 16 residues long. CDR1 is LGHNA, CDR2 YSLEER, per germline. The V segment lost 0 bases and the J segment 9 bases; nucleotides outside the gene matches: 7.

This clone has a single count. CDR3 sequence reads: CASSNTGTETYGYTF. CDR3 nucleotides: TGTGCCAGTAGTAACACAGGGACAGAGACCTATGGCTACACCTTC. The chain has TRBV19 and TRBJ1-2; 7 nucleotides agree with TRBD1. The CDR3 consists of 15 residues. V shed 4 bases and J 4 bases; nucleotides not matched to a gene: 9. The germline V gene has CDR1 LNHDA and CDR2 SQIVND (reference sequence).

This sequence joins TRBV29-1 and TRBJ1-3; weak D call: TRBD1 (5 bases). In germline, CDR1 is SQVTM, CDR2 ANQGSEA. The V and J ends lost 0 bases and 1 base respectively, with 13 bases between them. The CDR3 has 16 amino acids. The CDR3 spells CSVEDRLGPSGNTIYF. The CDR3 DNA sequence: TGCAGCGTTGAAGATAGGTTGGGGCCGTCTGGAAACACCATATATTTT.

V and J are TRBV6-6 and TRBJ1-2, with D unclear. The CDR3 extends over 11 amino acids. The germline V gene has CDR1 MNHNY and CDR2 SVGAGI (reference sequence). Trimming removed 6 bases from V and 3 bases from J, with 5 bases in between. The CDR3 here is CASRLDYGYTF. CDR3 sequence (DNA): TGTGCCAGCAGGTTAGACTATGGCTACACCTTC.

V gene TRBV7-2 combines with J gene TRBJ2-3; 13 nucleotides agree with TRBD2. With V trimmed by 5 bases and J by 1 base, 9 bases remained unmatched. Germline V gene sequence: CDR1 SGHTA, CDR2 FQGNSA. The CDR3 totals 18 residues. The chain's CDR3 is CASSIPGLAGLGTDTQYF. The DNA of the CDR3 is TGTGCCAGCAGCATACCGGGACTAGCGGGGTTGGGCACAGATACGCAGTATTTT.

In its sample, this clone was seen once. An end of the junction differs from the germline gene, which may be a read error. The chain has TRBV7-9 and TRBJ2-5, with D perhaps TRBD1 (6 bases). Germline assignment: CDR1 SEHNR and CDR2 FQNEAQ (reference sequence). This CDR3 region has 15 residues. CDR3 loop: CSSSSSQGWGETQYF. The CDR3 nucleotides read TGTTCCAGCAGCTCATCGCAGGGGTGGGGGGAGACCCAGTACTTC.

The chain employs TRBV11-3 and TRBJ2-7; tentatively, D is TRBD2 (7 bases). Per the germline V gene, CDR1 is SGHNT and CDR2 is YENEEA. This CDR3 spans 15 amino acids. V shed 5 bases and J shed 4 bases, with 18 bases lying between them. The CDR3, as DNA: TGTGCCAGCAGCCTAGGGGGAGGGAGAAGGTACGAGCAGTACTTC. Translation: CASSLGGGRRYEQYF.

This chain connects TRBV28 to TRBJ1-5, with D hard to call. The CDR3 has 14 residues. Trimming took off 10 bases at V and 2 bases at J, with 15 bases between the two ends. Germline V CDR1 and CDR2: MDHEN, SYDVKM. CDR3 sequence (DNA): TGTGCCACCACCGCCAGCGGGGGCAATCAGCCCCAGCATTTT. This sequence encodes CATTASGGNQPQHF.